The 25 T cell receptor beta chains presented below share a single source sample, sequenced in a study of response to subunit inactivated influenza vaccine. TCRdb independently ran MiXCR on the RT-PCR reads; one entry per CDR3 protein. Of 500,000 to 550,000 distinct CDR3 sequences detected, roughly 8.2% appear once; the ten largest clones hold 10% to 15%. Material: PBMCs from blood, obtained around 25 months after vaccination. The receptors shown here come from a man in his fifties or sixties who received an inactivated influenza vaccine.

The V and J genes are TRBV7-2 and TRBJ2-7, with 9 positions matching TRBD1. The V and J ends lost 2 bases and 2 bases, in that order; junction bases with no gene match: 7. The CDR3 is made up of 16 amino acids. Germline CDR1 SGHTA, CDR2 FQGNSA. The CDR3 region is CASSLRGDRVPYEQYF. The CDR3 region has the DNA TGTGCCAGCAGCTTACGAGGGGACAGGGTTCCCTACGAGCAGTACTTC.

The table lists this clonotype with a few counts. The chain has TRBV20-1 and TRBJ2-1; 11 positions agree with TRBD2. Per the germline V gene, CDR1 is DFQATT and CDR2 is SNEGSKA (reference sequence). This CDR3 is built from 15 residues. The junction had 7 bases not matched to a gene; V was cut back by 5 bases and J by 4 bases. The CDR3, as DNA: TGCAGTGCTGGACGCACTAGCGGGGGTTACAATGAGCAGTTCTTC. Residues: CSAGRTSGGYNEQFF.

In its sample, this clonotype was seen a few times. The chain combines TRBV7-2 with TRBJ2-3, with TRBD2 matching 11 bases. With V trimmed by 5 bases and J by 6 bases, 10 bases remained unmatched. CDR3 length: 16 residues. The germline V gene has CDR1 SGHTA and CDR2 FQGNSA. CDR3 sequence reads: CASSPLLAGVGDTQYF. The CDR3 nucleotides are TGTGCCAGCAGCCCTCTACTAGCGGGAGTAGGGGATACGCAGTATTTT.

This chain's CDR3 is CSARGGHNEQFF. The CDR3 DNA reads as TGCAGTGCTAGAGGGGGGCACAATGAGCAGTTCTTC. The chain has TRBV20-1 and TRBJ2-1, with D maybe TRBD1 (6 bases). CDR1 and CDR2 from the germline V gene are DFQATT and SNEGSKA (reference sequence). Trimming shortened V by 1 base and J by 5 bases, and 6 bases separated the two germline ends. This CDR3 is 12 amino acids long.

This clonotype has a count of ten or more. The chain has TRBV5-4 and TRBJ2-1; a weak D match, TRBD1 (5 bases). Germline CDR1 is SGHNT and CDR2 is YYREEE (reference sequence). This CDR3 spans 20 amino acids. V was cut by 6 bases and J by 0 bases, with 28 bases left in between. CDR3 nucleotides: TGTGCCAGCACCTCTGAGACAGTCCGCGCTAAAGTTTACTCCTACAATGAGCAGTTCTTC. Translated, it gives CASTSETVRAKVYSYNEQFF.

The table lists this clonotype with many counts. The chain links TRBV7-2 to TRBJ1-3; D is possibly TRBD1 (6 bases). V was cut by 5 bases and J by 2 bases, with 16 bases left in between. This CDR3 has 16 residues. Germline V gene data show CDR1 as SGHTA and CDR2 as FQGNSA. The CDR3 region has the DNA TGTGCCAGCAGCATTAATCAGGGGTACCCTGGAAACACCATATATTTT. Residues: CASSINQGYPGNTIYF.

The chain couples TRBV18 to TRBJ2-1; 9 positions agree with TRBD2. CDR3 length equals 15 residues. CDR1 is KGHSH, CDR2 LQKENI, per germline. V trimming: 5 bases; J trimming: 3 bases; junction bases outside the gene matches: 5. CDR3 coding DNA: TGTGCCAGCTCATTACTAGCGGGTTACTACAATGAGCAGTTCTTC. Amino acids: CASSLLAGYYNEQFF.

The V gene is TRBV5-4, the J gene TRBJ2-7; 7 nucleotides align to TRBD1. Germline CDR1 SGHNT, CDR2 YYREEE (reference sequence). V dropped 0 bases and J dropped 0; count of bases not matched to a gene: 3. CDR3 length: 15 residues. The CDR3 spells CASSLEGARSYEQYF. DNA of the CDR3: TGTGCCAGCAGCTTGGAGGGGGCCCGCTCCTACGAGCAGTACTTC.

V is TRBV4-3 and J is TRBJ2-5; D gene unclear. V dropped 1 base and J dropped 1 base, with 10 bases sitting between them. Germline V gives CDR1 LGHNA, CDR2 YSLEER. This CDR3 comprises 15 residues. CDR3 sequence reads: CASSQGPAVQETQYF. The CDR3 DNA is TGCGCCAGCAGCCAAGGGCCGGCAGTCCAAGAGACCCAGTACTTC.

This clonotype has just a few counts. V is TRBV5-1 and J is TRBJ1-1; D is undetermined. CDR1 is SGHRS and CDR2 is YFSETQ in the germline V gene. V shed 0 bases and J shed 4 bases, with 10 bases lying between them. This CDR3 is built from 14 residues. In nucleotides, the CDR3 is TGCGCCAGCAGCTTGGGGTACGACGGCACTGAAGCTTTCTTT. Protein product: CASSLGYDGTEAFF.

This clonotype was picked up many times. The CDR3 DNA reads as TGTGCCAGCAGCGAGGGTAGCGGAATCGGGGAGCAGTACTTC. Translating it yields CASSEGSGIGEQYF. V and J are TRBV9 and TRBJ2-7; the D gene is possibly TRBD2 (6 bases). V gave up 3 bases and J gave up 7 bases, with 17 bases separating them. Looked up from germline, CDR1 is SGDLS and CDR2 is YYNGEE. CDR3 length equals 14 residues.

The CDR3 loop is CSALDGFGAYGYTF. As DNA, the CDR3 is TGCAGTGCTTTAGACGGATTCGGAGCCTATGGCTACACCTTC. This chain links TRBV20-1 with TRBJ1-2; no definite D call. This CDR3 has 14 amino acids. Trimming shortened V by 5 bases and J by 4 bases, and 17 bases separated the two germline ends. The germline CDR1 and CDR2 sequences are DFQATT and SNEGSKA (reference sequence).

This clonotype was picked up many times. V and J are TRBV12-3 or TRBV12-4 and TRBJ1-2; the match to TRBD1 covers 9 bases. This CDR3 is 14 amino acids long. The V and J ends lost 3 bases and 7 bases, in that order; junction bases with no gene match: 6. The CDR3 loop reads CASSLGQGGGGYTF. In nucleotides, the CDR3 is TGTGCCAGCAGTTTGGGACAGGGAGGGGGTGGCTACACCTTC.

This clonotype was seen repeatedly, ten times or more. The chain uses TRBV28 and TRBJ2-5, with 11 bases lining up with TRBD2. The CDR3 loop spans 16 amino acids. The V segment lost 1 base and the J segment 11 bases; nucleotides outside the gene matches: 12. Per germline, CDR1 MDHEN and CDR2 SYDVKM. CDR3 in amino acids: CASSLSGSGGARIQYF. CDR3 nucleotide sequence: TGTGCCAGCAGTTTATCGGGTAGCGGGGGGGCCAGGATACAGTACTTC.

V gene TRBV7-9 combines with J gene TRBJ2-7, with 10 bases identical to TRBD1. J was trimmed by 6 bases and V by 4 bases; bases with no gene match: 0. The CDR3 extends over 12 amino acids. CDR1 is SEHNR and CDR2 is FQNEAQ in the germline V gene (reference sequence). CDR3 amino acids: CASSWDRGEQYF. In nucleotides, the CDR3 is TGTGCCAGCAGCTGGGACAGGGGCGAGCAGTACTTC. The whole variable domain, filled in from reference TRBV7-9 and TRBJ2-7, reads DTGVSQNPRHKITKRGQNVTFRCDPISEHNRLYWYRQTLGQGPEFLTYFQNEAQLEKSRLLSDRFSAERPKGSFSTLEIQRTEQGDSAMYLCASSWDRGEQYFGPGTRLTVT.

This clonotype was counted between two and nine times. V is TRBV7-2 and J is TRBJ2-7, with no clear D. The CDR3 covers 11 residues. Germline CDR1 reads SGHTA; CDR2 reads FQGNSA. The V gene lost 4 bases and the J gene lost 12 bases, with 13 bases spanning the gap. The CDR3 loop reads CASSSSSFWYF. CDR3 bases: TGTGCCAGCAGCTCATCAAGCTTCTGGTACTTC.

This clonotype has only a few counts. The chain couples TRBV6-1 to TRBJ2-3; 11 bases are a match to TRBD2. The germline V gene has CDR1 MNHNS and CDR2 SASEGT. The CDR3 has 15 amino acids. V shed 6 bases, J shed 4 bases, and the junction held 6 bases outside the gene matches. CDR3 nucleotide sequence: TGTGCCAGCAGCCTTAGCGGGGGGGCCGCAGATACGCAGTATTTT. Translated, it gives CASSLSGGAADTQYF.

This clonotype was counted only a few times. The chain combines TRBV11-3 with TRBJ1-2, with no clear D. This CDR3 contains 12 residues. Germline V gives CDR1 SGHNT, CDR2 YENEEA. V was clipped by 5 bases and J by 3 bases, with 7 bases between them. The CDR3 region is CASSDTDYGYTF. Here the CDR3 DNA reads TGTGCCAGCAGCGACACCGACTATGGCTACACCTTC.

This clonotype was found a few times. The V call is TRBV6-1, the J call TRBJ2-5; 7 bases are a match to TRBD1. Trimming removed 7 bases from V and 5 bases from J; junction bases left unmatched: 13. Germline CDR1 and CDR2: MNHNS and SASEGT. The CDR3 totals 15 residues. CDR3 loop: CASINRGRGSETQYF. For the CDR3, the DNA is TGTGCCAGCATCAACAGGGGTAGGGGGAGTGAGACCCAGTACTTC.

This clonotype was seen repeatedly, ten times or more. The V gene is TRBV27, the J gene TRBJ2-3; 14 nucleotides line up with TRBD2. The CDR3 totals 16 residues. V was pared by 6 bases and J by 2 bases, with 4 bases of the junction left unmatched. Germline assignment: CDR1 MNHEY and CDR2 SMNVEV (reference sequence). For the CDR3, the DNA is TGTGCCAGCAGGCTGACTAGCGGGAGGGCCACAGATACGCAGTATTTT. Translating it yields CASRLTSGRATDTQYF.

The gene calls are TRBV5-1 and TRBJ2-3; 7 nucleotides line up with TRBD1. This CDR3 spans 15 amino acids. Germline V gene lookup returns CDR1 SGHRS and CDR2 YFSETQ. V was pared by 3 bases and J by 4 bases, with 8 bases of the junction left unmatched. CDR3 in amino acids: CASSSGDRYSDTQYF. The CDR3 coding sequence is TGCGCCAGCAGCTCCGGGGACAGATATTCAGATACGCAGTATTTT.

This clonotype was recorded a few times. The V gene is TRBV3-1, the J gene TRBJ2-2; D gene ambiguous. The germline V gene encodes CDR1 LGHDT and CDR2 YNNKEL (reference sequence). V was shortened by 4 bases and J by 6 bases, with 12 bases between the two germline ends. The length of the CDR3 is 14 residues. As DNA, the CDR3 is TGTGCCAGCAGCCCAAATCTAGACCCCGGGGAGCTGTTTTTT. Translating gives CASSPNLDPGELFF. Drawing the rest from reference TRBV3-1 and TRBJ2-2, the complete variable domain is DTAVSQTPKYLVTQMGNDKSIKCEQNLGHDTMYWYKQDSKKFLKIMFSYNNKELIINETVPNRFSPKSPDKAHLNLHINSLELGDSAVYFCASSPNLDPGELFFGEGSRLTVL.

This clonotype was counted a few times. The J gene is TRBJ2-5, the V gene TRBV18; D is undetermined. Germline V gene lookup returns CDR1 KGHSH and CDR2 LQKENI. The CDR3 is 13 amino acids. Trimming removed 2 bases at V and 4 bases at J, with 8 bases between. CDR3 residues: CASSPALGETQYF. The CDR3 DNA reads TGTGCCAGCTCACCAGCTCTTGGAGAGACCCAGTACTTC.

As for this clonotype: This may be a read error: a much more frequent sequence differs by one nucleotide. This chain joins TRBV2 and TRBJ2-3; D possibly corresponds to TRBD1 (5 bases). The CDR3 is 13 amino acids. Trimming removed 5 bases from V and 3 bases from J, with 9 bases in between. From germline, CDR1 is SNHLY and CDR2 FYNNEI. This chain's CDR3 is CASSKGKTDTQYF. CDR3 bases: TGTGCCAGCAGTAAGGGGAAGACAGATACGCAGTATTTT.

The chain links TRBV20-1 to TRBJ2-3; 8 positions match TRBD2. There are 15 residues in the CDR3. Germline V CDR1 and CDR2: DFQATT, SNEGSKA (reference sequence). V gave up 6 bases and J gave up 4 bases; unmatched junction bases: 12. CDR3: CSADPFRGGSDTQYF. For the CDR3, the DNA is TGCAGTGCCGACCCCTTTCGGGGGGGCTCAGATACGCAGTATTTT.